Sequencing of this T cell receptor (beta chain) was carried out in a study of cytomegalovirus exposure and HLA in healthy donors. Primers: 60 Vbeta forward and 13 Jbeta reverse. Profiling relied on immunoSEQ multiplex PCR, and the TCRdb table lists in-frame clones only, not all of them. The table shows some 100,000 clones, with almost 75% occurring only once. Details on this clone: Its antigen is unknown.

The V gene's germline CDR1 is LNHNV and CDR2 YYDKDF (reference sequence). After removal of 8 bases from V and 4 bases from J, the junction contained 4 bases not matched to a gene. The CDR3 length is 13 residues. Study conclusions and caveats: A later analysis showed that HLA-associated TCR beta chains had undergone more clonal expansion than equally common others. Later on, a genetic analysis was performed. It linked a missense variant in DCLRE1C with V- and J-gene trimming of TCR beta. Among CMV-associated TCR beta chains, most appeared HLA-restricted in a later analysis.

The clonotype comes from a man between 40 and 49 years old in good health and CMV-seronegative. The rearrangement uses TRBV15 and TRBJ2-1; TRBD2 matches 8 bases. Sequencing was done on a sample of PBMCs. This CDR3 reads CATWERGYNEQFF. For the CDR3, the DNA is TGTGCCACCTGGGAGCGGGGGTACAATGAGCAGTTCTTC.